One and the same sample provided the 27 T cell receptor beta chains below, sequenced in a study of cytomegalovirus exposure and HLA in healthy donors. Researchers ran the PCR with 60 Vbeta and 13 Jbeta primers. The data were produced by immunoSEQ multiplex PCR, yet TCRdb's version contains in-frame clones alone and is incomplete. This table holds more than 85,000 clones, less than 85% found once. Sequencing used PBMCs. These receptors originate from a man aged 30 to 39 in good health and CMV-seropositive.

The chain has TRBV19 and TRBJ2-7; unclear D gene. Per germline, CDR1 LNHDA and CDR2 SQIVND (reference sequence). The CDR3 spans 12 residues. The V end lost 5 bases, the J end lost 1 base, and 6 bases lay between the germline ends. This CDR3 reads CASSSGSYEQYF. The CDR3 DNA reads TGTGCCAGTAGTTCCGGGTCCTACGAGCAGTACTTC.

The chain has TRBV29-1 and TRBJ1-4; D gene unclear. Looked up from germline, CDR1 is SQVTM and CDR2 is ANQGSEA. This CDR3 has 11 residues. The ends were cut back, 5 bases at V and 13 bases at J, with 14 bases in the middle. The DNA for the CDR3 is TGCAGCGTTTCTGAGACCTCGGGACTGTTTTTT. It specifies CSVSETSGLFF.

This clone was seen a few times. The CDR3 is CASSERGGGQQFF. CDR3 nucleotides: TGTGCCAGCAGCGAGCGGGGGGGCGGTCAGCAGTTCTTC. The chain has TRBV11-3 and TRBJ2-1, with TRBD2 matching over 10 bases. V was clipped by 5 bases and J by 11 bases; unmatched bases: 6. Per germline, CDR1 SGHNT and CDR2 YENEEA. CDR3 length: 13 residues.

The CDR3 sequence is CASSPERVGYGYTF. CDR3 sequence (DNA): TGTGCCAGCAGCCCGGAGAGGGTGGGCTATGGCTACACCTTC. The chain links TRBV7-3 to TRBJ1-2; the D is unclear. In germline, CDR1 is SGHTA, CDR2 FQGTGA. The CDR3 is 14 amino acids. V was trimmed by 5 bases and J by 4 bases, leaving 14 bases between them.

The chain joins TRBV10-3 to TRBJ2-3; 12 bases agree with TRBD1. The CDR3 length is 15 residues. From germline, CDR1 is ENHRY and CDR2 SYGVKD. The V gene end was trimmed by 6 bases and the J gene end by 4 bases; junction bases not matched to a gene: 5. The CDR3 DNA follows: TGTGCCATCAGGGGGGACAGGGGGCGGGCAGATACGCAGTATTTT. It translates to CAIRGDRGRADTQYF.

This rearrangement joins TRBV11-2 to TRBJ2-1; 9 bases fit TRBD2. V lost 1 base and J lost 10; bases outside the gene matches: 5. This CDR3 has 14 amino acids. Germline V gives CDR1 SGHAT, CDR2 FQNNGV. CDR3 in DNA: TGTGCCAGCAGCTTAGGGACTAGCGTTGGCGAGCAGTTCTTC. Residues: CASSLGTSVGEQFF.

The V call is TRBV4-1, the J call TRBJ1-1; 8 bases align to TRBD1. This CDR3 is 14 amino acids long. V trimming: 4 bases; J trimming: 2 bases; junction bases outside the gene matches: 3. Germline loops: CDR1 MGHRA, CDR2 YSYEKL. The chain's CDR3 is CASSPGGSNTEAFF. The DNA of the CDR3 is TGCGCCAGCAGCCCAGGGGGCAGTAACACTGAAGCTTTCTTT.

Concerning this clone itself: The junction and the germline gene differ at one end; a read error may be behind it. Here the CDR3 DNA reads TGCGCCAGCAGCCAAGATTTTATTCGGGGGGCTGGGGCCAACGTCCTGACTTTT. It codes for CASSQDFIRGAGANVLTF. The chain has TRBV4-3 and TRBJ2-6; D possibly corresponds to TRBD2 (7 bases). This CDR3 contains 18 residues. Germline V gene data show CDR1 as LGHNA and CDR2 as YSLEER.

The rearrangement joins TRBV2 to TRBJ1-3, with 7 nucleotides matching TRBD1. Unmatched junction bases numbered 16, after V lost 2 bases and J lost 0 bases. Per the germline V gene, CDR1 is SNHLY and CDR2 is FYNNEI. CDR3 size: 20 residues. The DNA for the CDR3 is TGTGCCAGCAGTGAATTTGTAGGGACAGTACTTTCCTTCTCTGGAAACACCATATATTTT. This gives the protein CASSEFVGTVLSFSGNTIYF.

This rearrangement joins TRBV7-2 to TRBJ2-5, with 12 bases matching TRBD2. The CDR3 sequence is 15 residues long. The V and J ends lost 4 bases and 5 bases, in that order; junction bases with no gene match: 5. Germline CDR1 is SGHTA and CDR2 is FQGNSA. The CDR3 DNA sequence: TGTGCCAGCAGCTCCAGGACTAGCGGGGTCGAGACCCAGTACTTC. Translation gives CASSSRTSGVETQYF.

The J gene is TRBJ1-1, the V gene TRBV5-1; D possibly corresponds to TRBD1 (5 bases). The germline CDR1 and CDR2 sequences are SGHRS and YFSETQ. V was shortened by 0 bases and J by 1 base, with 7 bases between the two germline ends. CDR3 length equals 14 residues. CDR3 sequence reads: CASSLGDSNTEAFF. In nucleotides, the CDR3 is TGCGCCAGCAGCTTGGGGGACTCGAACACTGAAGCTTTCTTT.

The J gene is TRBJ2-3, the V gene TRBV7-9; 7 bases match TRBD2. CDR1 and CDR2 (germline): SEHNR, FQNEAQ (reference sequence). Trimming removed 5 bases from V and 1 base from J; junction bases left unmatched: 6. The CDR3 is 15 amino acids. The chain's CDR3 is CASSPPGGRTDTQYF. CDR3 nucleotide sequence: TGTGCCAGCAGCCCCCCGGGGGGTCGCACAGATACGCAGTATTTT.

The chain is built from TRBV6-1 and TRBJ2-7, with 7 bases aligning to TRBD1. Germline V gene sequence: CDR1 MNHNS, CDR2 SASEGT. The CDR3 runs to 15 residues. After removal of 8 bases from V and 3 bases from J, the junction contained 13 bases not matched to a gene. Here the CDR3 reads CASHGQVISLYEQYF. DNA of the CDR3: TGTGCCAGCCACGGACAGGTGATATCTCTCTACGAGCAGTACTTC.

The chain carries TRBV29-1 and TRBJ2-3; D is possibly TRBD1 (7 bases). Trimming left V 6 bases short and J 3 bases short, with 13 bases between. The length of the CDR3 is 13 residues. The germline CDR1 and CDR2 sequences are SQVTM and ANQGSEA. CDR3 coding DNA: TGCAGCGTGGCGGGACAGTCAACAGATACGCAGTATTTT. Residues: CSVAGQSTDTQYF.

The V and J genes are TRBV6-6 and TRBJ1-1, with 11 bases matching TRBD1. The germline V gene has CDR1 MNHNY and CDR2 SVGAGI (reference sequence). This CDR3 spans 13 amino acids. V lost 2 bases to trimming and J lost 12 bases; unmatched junction nucleotides: 5. The DNA of the CDR3 is TGTGCCAGCAGTTACGGACAGGGGGCGGTATCTTTCTTT. Its protein is CASSYGQGAVSFF.

The chain recombines TRBV11-2 with TRBJ1-2; possibly TRBD1 for D (6 bases). The CDR3 contains 15 residues. Between the trimmed V and J ends, which lost 0 bases and 4 bases, there was a span of 12 bases. CDR1 SGHAT and CDR2 FQNNGV come from the germline V gene. CDR3 loop: CASSLDRTVGYGYTF. The CDR3 coding sequence is TGTGCCAGCAGCTTAGATAGGACAGTAGGCTATGGCTACACCTTC.

This clone turned up a few times. The chain recombines TRBV7-8 with TRBJ2-5, with 13 nucleotides matching TRBD2. This CDR3 has 16 amino acids. V was clipped by 4 bases and J by 4 bases; unmatched bases: 6. The germline CDR1 and CDR2 sequences are SGHVS and FQNEAQ. The CDR3 DNA sequence: TGTGCCAGCAGCTCAGGACTAGCGGGGGAGGGAGAGACCCAGTACTTC. Translation: CASSSGLAGEGETQYF.

V is TRBV28 and J is TRBJ2-5; 10 nucleotides line up with TRBD1. Germline V gene data show CDR1 as MDHEN and CDR2 as SYDVKM. This CDR3 comprises 15 residues. Trimming removed 5 bases from V and 5 bases from J; junction bases left unmatched: 8. CDR3 DNA sequence: TGTGCCAGCAGTGGCTCCGGGACAGGGGAGGAGACCCAGTACTTC. This sequence encodes CASSGSGTGEETQYF.

V is TRBV6-1 and J is TRBJ1-2; 10 nucleotides line up with TRBD1. Germline V lookup: CDR1 MNHNS, CDR2 SASEGT. CDR3 length: 14 residues. Trimming removed 7 bases from V and 6 bases from J; junction bases left unmatched: 8. CDR3 sequence reads: CASTLGQGGDGYTF. The CDR3 nucleotides read TGTGCCAGCACCCTTGGACAGGGGGGCGATGGCTACACCTTC.

The rearrangement uses TRBV15 and TRBJ1-4; the D is unclear. The CDR3 extends over 16 amino acids. V was clipped by 2 bases and J by 0 bases, with 10 bases between them. Germline V gene lookup returns CDR1 LNHNV and CDR2 YYDKDF (reference sequence). The CDR3 sequence: CATSRSRDATNEKLFF. Here the CDR3 DNA reads TGTGCCACCAGCAGATCCCGGGATGCAACTAATGAAAAACTGTTTTTT.

The chain employs TRBV9 and TRBJ2-5, with D possibly matching TRBD2 (5 bases). This CDR3 region has 15 residues. V lost 2 bases and J 5 bases, leaving 16 bases between the germline ends. Germline-derived CDR1 and CDR2 are SGDLS and YYNGEE. CDR3 loop: CASSVSDWDGETQYF. DNA of the CDR3: TGTGCCAGCAGCGTCTCGGACTGGGATGGGGAGACCCAGTACTTC.

V gene TRBV6-1 combines with J gene TRBJ2-3, with 7 bases matching TRBD2. CDR1 is MNHNS, CDR2 SASEGT, per germline. This CDR3 spans 15 amino acids. J was trimmed by 4 bases and V by 4 bases; bases with no gene match: 8. CDR3 bases: TGTGCCAGCAGTGGGATGGGGGGGACGGCAGATACGCAGTATTTT. It is translated as CASSGMGGTADTQYF.

The genes are TRBV7-2 and TRBJ2-1, with D possibly TRBD2 on 6 matching bases. The CDR3 covers 15 residues. Germline V lookup: CDR1 SGHTA, CDR2 FQGNSA. The V gene lost 5 bases and the J gene lost 8 bases, with 19 bases spanning the gap. For the CDR3, the DNA is TGTGCCAGCAGCGCCGGAGGGGTCAATTCGTATGAGCAGTTCTTC. Translating gives CASSAGGVNSYEQFF.

This clone was seen a few times. This chain joins TRBV5-1 and TRBJ2-1; 15 nucleotides line up with TRBD2. The CDR3 spans 17 residues. Germline loops: CDR1 SGHRS, CDR2 YFSETQ. Unmatched junction bases numbered 5, after V lost 4 bases and J lost 3 bases. CDR3 sequence reads: CASSKGLAGGNYNEQFF. DNA for the CDR3: TGCGCCAGCAGCAAGGGACTAGCGGGGGGTAACTACAATGAGCAGTTCTTC.

This chain uses TRBV5-1 with TRBJ2-7; 7 nucleotides match TRBD1. This CDR3 is 14 amino acids long. The germline V gene encodes CDR1 SGHRS and CDR2 YFSETQ. Trimming took 2 bases from V and 3 from J; bases not matched to a gene: 5. CDR3 region: CASSLVTGSYEQYF. CDR3 DNA: TGCGCCAGCAGCTTAGTGACAGGGAGCTACGAGCAGTACTTC.

The CDR3 DNA reads TGTGCCAGCAGCTCCCGCGGAGGGAAGAGGATATCGGACGAGCAGTACTTC. Encoded protein: CASSSRGGKRISDEQYF. The chain is built from TRBV13 and TRBJ2-7; D might be TRBD2 (6 bases). The germline CDR1 and CDR2 sequences are PRHDT and FYEKMQ (reference sequence). Trimming removed 4 bases from V and 5 bases from J, with 24 bases in between. There are 17 residues in the CDR3.

V is TRBV23-1 and J is TRBJ2-2; 8 bases are a match to TRBD2. TRBV23-1 is designated an ORF whose function remains uncertain. The CDR3 spans 17 residues. V lost 0 bases and J lost 0; bases outside the gene matches: 3. Here the CDR3 reads CASSQSRGDSNTGELFF. The CDR3 DNA is TGCGCCAGCAGTCAATCGCGGGGGGACTCGAACACCGGGGAGCTGTTTTTT.